This TCR beta chain was sequenced during a study of human T cells and chemical hapten exposure. Germline CDR1 and CDR2: SQVTM and ANQGSEA. Trimming took 5 bases from V and 5 from J, leaving 13 bases between them. This CDR3 region has 12 residues. One entry per CDR3 protein, called by TCRdb with MiXCR from the RACE reads. The table lists some 120,000 distinct CDR3 sequences, 12% of them singletons, with about 1.4% in the top ten. Time point: patch test 1, 2 weeks after DPC sensitization. Treatment noted: therapeutic diphenylcyclopropenone sensitization with weekly scalp DPC. The rearrangement uses TRBV29-1 and TRBJ2-7, with a tentative D call TRBD2 (5 bases). The clonotype comes from a woman aged 50 to 60 with alopecia areata. Some clones in this sample may be carry-over from other donors' samples. Sequences were derived from whole blood, sampled in connection with sensitization to the hapten diphenylcyclopropenone (DPC). The CDR3 sequence: CSVSAGLHEQYF. The CDR3 nucleotides read TGCAGCGTTAGCGCGGGTCTGCACGAGCAGTACTTC.